A selection of T cell receptor beta chains follows, all from one sample in a study of spatial heterogeneity in lung cancer. TCRdb processed the 5' RACE reads anew with MiXCR; each CDR3 protein has one entry. This table holds about 39,000 distinct CDR3 sequences, approximately 6.3% found once. The input for sequencing was PBMCs, taken at surgery. The receptors shown here come from a male donor with early-stage non-small cell lung cancer. The CDR3 runs from the conserved cysteine through the conserved F or W. A D gene is named only where the DNA matches it firmly. Clone size, where shown, is once, few, many, or a class for clones that have expanded.

abundance,len,v_gene,d_gene,j_gene,CDR3aa,CDR3nt
many,14,TRBV4-1,-,TRBJ2-2,CASSQVGHTGELFF,TGCGCCAGCAGCCAAGTAGGCCACACCGGGGAGCTGTTTTTT
-,10,TRBV2,-,TRBJ2-5,CASSSETQYF,TGTGCCAGTTCGTCGGAGACCCAGTACTTC
-,15,TRBV28,-,TRBJ2-3,CASSFTTSSTDTQYF,TGTGCCAGCAGTTTCACTACTAGTAGCACAGATACGCAGTATTTT
many,17,TRBV20-1,-,TRBJ1-2,CSARDLFFRAEAYGYTF,TGCAGTGCTAGAGATCTGTTTTTTCGGGCCGAAGCCTATGGCTACACCTTC
many,11,TRBV28,-,TRBJ2-5,CASIKRETQYF,TGTGCCAGCATCAAACGAGAGACCCAGTACTTC
-,15,TRBV19,-,TRBJ1-1,CASSINGLVGAEAFF,TGTGCCAGTAGTATAAACGGACTCGTTGGGGCTGAAGCTTTCTTT
many,13,TRBV7-3,TRBD1,TRBJ2-7,CASSPDRGGEQYF,TGTGCCAGCAGCCCGGACAGGGGTGGCGAGCAGTACTTC
many,14,TRBV10-3,TRBD1,TRBJ1-5,CAISVGTGGQPQHF,TGTGCCATCAGTGTGGGGACAGGGGGTCAGCCCCAGCATTTT
many,13,TRBV12-3/TRBV12-4,-,TRBJ2-1,CASSLGRNNEQFF,TGTGCCAGCAGTTTAGGACGGAACAATGAGCAGTTCTTC
-,13,TRBV11-2,-,TRBJ1-2,CASSLADTYGYTF,TGTGCCAGCAGCTTAGCGGACACCTATGGCTACACCTTC
many,14,TRBV28,-,TRBJ2-7,CASSFRGISYEQYF,TGTGCCAGCAGTTTCAGGGGAATCTCCTACGAGCAGTACTTC
few,13,TRBV11-2,-,TRBJ1-5,CASSSSGEQPQHF,TGTGCCAGCAGCTCCTCAGGGGAACAGCCCCAGCATTTT
many,12,TRBV25-1,-,TRBJ2-3,CATQISTDTQYF,TGTGCCACCCAGATTAGCACAGATACGCAGTATTTT
many,16,TRBV13,TRBD2,TRBJ2-1,CASSFVRRGAYNEQFF,TGTGCCAGCAGCTTCGTCCGGCGGGGGGCCTACAATGAGCAGTTCTTC
-,16,TRBV4-1,-,TRBJ2-5,CASRKSTTAQKETQYF,TGCGCCAGCAGGAAAAGCACCACAGCCCAAAAAGAGACCCAGTACTTC
many,14,TRBV4-3,TRBD2,TRBJ2-3,CASSPGGAGDTQYF,TGCGCCAGCAGCCCCGGGGGGGCAGGGGATACGCAGTATTTT
many,15,TRBV2,-,TRBJ1-1,CASSNPRGLRTEAFF,TGTGCCAGCAGCAATCCCAGGGGCTTGAGGACTGAAGCTTTCTTT
few,16,TRBV5-8,TRBD1,TRBJ1-5,CASSLLNDREHQPQHF,TGTGCCAGCAGCTTGTTAAACGACAGGGAACATCAGCCCCAGCATTTT
few,14,TRBV20-1,TRBD2,TRBJ2-3,CSAKSGGATDTQYF,TGCAGTGCTAAAAGCGGGGGGGCGACAGATACGCAGTATTTT
many,13,TRBV7-6,-,TRBJ1-1,CASSLAGVTEAFF,TGTGCCAGCAGCTTAGCAGGGGTCACTGAAGCTTTCTTT
few,12,TRBV6-5,-,TRBJ1-1,CASSYSGEKAFF,TGTGCCAGCAGTTACTCGGGGGAAAAAGCTTTCTTT
many,14,TRBV7-2,-,TRBJ2-5,CASSLGPGKETQYF,TGTGCCAGCAGCTTAGGTCCAGGGAAAGAGACCCAGTACTTC
many,15,TRBV7-8,TRBD2,TRBJ2-2,CASSFASGGPGELFF,TGTGCCAGCAGCTTTGCTAGCGGGGGGCCCGGGGAGCTGTTTTTT
many,17,TRBV5-5,TRBD1,TRBJ1-2,CASSLVAGGLSNYGYTF,TGTGCCAGCAGCTTGGTGGCAGGGGGCCTATCTAACTATGGCTACACCTTC
many,15,TRBV7-9,-,TRBJ1-5,CASSLADRFNQPQHF,TGTGCCAGCAGCTTAGCAGACAGATTCAATCAGCCCCAGCATTTT
many,13,TRBV6-6,-,TRBJ2-1,CASRNREASEQFF,TGTGCCAGCAGAAACAGGGAAGCTAGTGAGCAGTTCTTC
many,14,TRBV29-1,-,TRBJ2-5,CSVEWGAKQETQYF,TGCAGCGTTGAATGGGGGGCTAAGCAAGAGACCCAGTACTTC
-,16,TRBV5-1,-,TRBJ2-7,CASSLGGQPSSYEQYF,TGCGCCAGCAGCTTGGGGGGACAACCGAGCTCCTACGAGCAGTACTTC
-,14,TRBV5-1,TRBD1,TRBJ1-2,CASSLEGQGRGYTF,TGCGCCAGCAGCTTGGAAGGACAGGGCCGTGGCTACACCTTC
few,14,TRBV7-2,-,TRBJ2-7,CASSPFPTRGKQYF,TGTGCCAGCAGTCCTTTCCCTACCCGGGGCAAGCAGTACTTC
many,15,TRBV7-9,TRBD1,TRBJ1-1,CASPPDRGRSTEAFF,TGTGCCAGCCCCCCGGACAGGGGGCGGTCCACTGAAGCTTTCTTT
many,14,TRBV7-8,-,TRBJ2-3,CASSLVGVSDTQYF,TGTGCCAGCAGCTTAGTGGGCGTTTCGGATACGCAGTATTTT
few,14,TRBV5-1,-,TRBJ2-6,CASSGRSGANVLTF,TGCGCCAGCAGCGGCAGGTCTGGGGCCAACGTCCTGACTTTC
many,13,TRBV2,TRBD1,TRBJ1-5,CASGTGGNQPQHF,TGTGCCAGCGGGACAGGAGGGAATCAGCCCCAGCATTTT
many,11,TRBV6-6,-,TRBJ2-5,CASTHQETQYF,TGTGCCAGCACTCACCAAGAGACCCAGTACTTC
-,11,TRBV20-1,-,TRBJ2-4,CSASPKNIQYF,TGCAGTGCTAGCCCCAAAAACATTCAGTACTTC
many,15,TRBV28,-,TRBJ2-1,CASSPASLGDNEQFF,TGTGCCAGCAGCCCTGCTTCCCTCGGGGACAATGAGCAGTTCTTC
many,15,TRBV4-1,-,TRBJ1-3,CASSQGILGGGTIYF,TGCGCCAGCAGCCAAGGAATCCTTGGTGGAGGCACCATATATTTT
few,15,TRBV29-1,TRBD1,TRBJ2-7,CSVEGGDRGLYEQYF,TGCAGCGTTGAAGGGGGAGACAGGGGGCTCTACGAGCAGTACTTC
few,15,TRBV5-1,-,TRBJ2-3,CASRGLLAATDTQYF,TGCGCCAGCAGGGGGTTATTGGCCGCCACAGATACGCAGTATTTT
many,15,TRBV19,TRBD1,TRBJ2-6,CASSIRGSGANVLTF,TGTGCCAGTAGTATCAGGGGGTCTGGGGCCAACGTCCTGACTTTC
-,15,TRBV5-4,-,TRBJ1-1,CASSLGGGVTAEAFF,TGTGCCAGCAGCTTGGGGGGGGGGGTGACAGCTGAAGCTTTCTTT
many,17,TRBV4-2,TRBD1,TRBJ1-2,CASSEIFTGALVYGYTF,TGTGCCAGCAGCGAAATATTTACAGGGGCCCTTGTCTATGGCTACACCTTC
many,13,TRBV7-2,TRBD2,TRBJ2-7,CASSQLAGYEQYF,TGTGCCAGCAGCCAACTAGCGGGGTACGAGCAGTACTTC
many,16,TRBV5-6,-,TRBJ1-5,CASSSGWGGFNQPQHF,TGTGCCAGCAGTTCCGGTTGGGGAGGGTTCAATCAGCCCCAGCATTTT
many,15,TRBV11-2,-,TRBJ1-5,CASSLGILGNQPQHF,TGTGCCAGCAGCTTAGGGATTTTAGGGAATCAGCCCCAGCATTTT
few,16,TRBV12-3/TRBV12-4,-,TRBJ2-3,CASSSRAGIGTDTQYF,TGTGCCAGCAGTAGCAGGGCCGGGATAGGCACAGATACGCAGTATTTT
many,14,TRBV4-2,-,TRBJ1-3,CASSQDNHQNTIYF,TGTGCCAGCAGCCAAGATAATCATCAAAACACCATATATTTT
-,13,TRBV12-5,-,TRBJ2-5,CASGGGQRETQYF,TGTGCTAGTGGGGGGGGTCAGCGCGAGACCCAGTACTTC
many,16,TRBV5-6,TRBD1,TRBJ2-7,CASSSGTGVIYQEQYF,TGTGCCAGCAGCTCTGGGACAGGGGTTATCTACCAGGAGCAGTACTTC
-,12,TRBV7-2,-,TRBJ2-1,CASSGTTVEQFF,TGTGCCAGCAGCGGAACGACAGTGGAGCAGTTCTTC